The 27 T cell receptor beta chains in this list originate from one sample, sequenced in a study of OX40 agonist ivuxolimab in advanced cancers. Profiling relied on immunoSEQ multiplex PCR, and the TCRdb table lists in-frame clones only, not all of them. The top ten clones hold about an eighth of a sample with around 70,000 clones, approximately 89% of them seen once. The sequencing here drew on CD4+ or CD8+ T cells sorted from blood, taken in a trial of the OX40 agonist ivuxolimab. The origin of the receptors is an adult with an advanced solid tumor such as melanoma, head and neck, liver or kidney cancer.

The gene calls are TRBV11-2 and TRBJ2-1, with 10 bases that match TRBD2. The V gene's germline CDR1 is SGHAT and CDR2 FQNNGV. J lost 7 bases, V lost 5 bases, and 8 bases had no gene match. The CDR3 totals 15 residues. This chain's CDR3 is CASSETSGWVNEQFF. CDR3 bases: TGTGCCAGCAGCGAGACTAGCGGGTGGGTGAATGAGCAGTTCTTC.

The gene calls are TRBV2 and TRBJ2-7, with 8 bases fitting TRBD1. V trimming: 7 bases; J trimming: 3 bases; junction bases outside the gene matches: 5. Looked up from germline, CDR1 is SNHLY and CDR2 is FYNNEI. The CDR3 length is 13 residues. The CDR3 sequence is CASNRDRLYEQYF. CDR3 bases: TGTGCCAGCAACCGGGACAGGCTCTACGAGCAGTACTTC.

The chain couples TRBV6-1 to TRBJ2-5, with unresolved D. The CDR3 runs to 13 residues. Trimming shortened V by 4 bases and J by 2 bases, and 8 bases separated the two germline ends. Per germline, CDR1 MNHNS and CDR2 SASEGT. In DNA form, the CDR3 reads TGTGCCAGCAGTGCAGGAGATCAAGAGACCCAGTACTTC. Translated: CASSAGDQETQYF.

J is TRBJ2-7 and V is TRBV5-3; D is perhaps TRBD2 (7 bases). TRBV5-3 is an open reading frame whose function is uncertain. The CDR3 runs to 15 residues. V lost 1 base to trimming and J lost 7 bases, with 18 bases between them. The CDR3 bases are TGTGCCAGAAGCTTGAGGGGGGGTTCCCCACGGGAGCAGTACTTC. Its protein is CARSLRGGSPREQYF.

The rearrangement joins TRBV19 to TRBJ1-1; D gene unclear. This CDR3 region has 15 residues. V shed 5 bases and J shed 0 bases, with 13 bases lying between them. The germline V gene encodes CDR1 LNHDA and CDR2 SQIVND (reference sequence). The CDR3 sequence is CASSFGRTMNTEAFF. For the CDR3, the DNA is TGTGCCAGTAGTTTTGGACGGACCATGAACACTGAAGCTTTCTTT. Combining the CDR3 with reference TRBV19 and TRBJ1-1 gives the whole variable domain DGGITQSPKYLFRKEGQNVTLSCEQNLNHDAMYWYRQDPGQGLRLIYYSQIVNDFQKGDIAEGYSVSREKKESFPLTVTSAQKNPTAFYLCASSFGRTMNTEAFFGQGTRLTVV.

The CDR3 protein is CASSLIKREGKDTQYF. CDR3 in DNA: TGTGCCAGCAGCTTAATCAAGCGGGAAGGGAAAGATACGCAGTATTTT. V is TRBV7-2 and J is TRBJ2-3; 7 bases agree with TRBD2. The CDR3 length is 16 residues. The germline V gene has CDR1 SGHTA and CDR2 FQGNSA. With 2 bases clipped from V and 5 bases from J, the junction kept 10 bases outside the gene matches.

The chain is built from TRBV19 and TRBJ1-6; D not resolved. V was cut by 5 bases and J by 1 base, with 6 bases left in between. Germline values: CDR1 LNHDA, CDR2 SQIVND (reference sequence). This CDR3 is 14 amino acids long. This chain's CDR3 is CASSLGSYNSPLHF. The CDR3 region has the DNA TGTGCCAGTAGTCTGGGGTCCTATAATTCACCCCTCCACTTT.

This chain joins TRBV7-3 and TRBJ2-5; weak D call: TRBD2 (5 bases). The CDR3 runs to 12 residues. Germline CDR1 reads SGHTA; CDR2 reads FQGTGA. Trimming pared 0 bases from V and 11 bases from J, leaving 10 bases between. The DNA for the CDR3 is TGTGCCAGCAGCTTAACTGGCGGGTTACAGTACTTC. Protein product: CASSLTGGLQYF. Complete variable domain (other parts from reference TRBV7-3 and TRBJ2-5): GAGVSQTPSNKVTEKGKYVELRCDPISGHTALYWYRQSLGQGPEFLIYFQGTGAADDSGLPNDRFFAVRPEGSVSTLKIQRTERGDSAVYLCASSLTGGLQYFGPGTRLLVL.

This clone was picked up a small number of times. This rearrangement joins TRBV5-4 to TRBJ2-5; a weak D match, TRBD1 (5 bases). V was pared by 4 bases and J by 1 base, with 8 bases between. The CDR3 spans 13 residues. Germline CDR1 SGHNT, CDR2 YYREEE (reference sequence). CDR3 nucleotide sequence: TGTGCCAGCAGCCCCCAGGGCCAAGAGACCCAGTACTTC. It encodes CASSPQGQETQYF.

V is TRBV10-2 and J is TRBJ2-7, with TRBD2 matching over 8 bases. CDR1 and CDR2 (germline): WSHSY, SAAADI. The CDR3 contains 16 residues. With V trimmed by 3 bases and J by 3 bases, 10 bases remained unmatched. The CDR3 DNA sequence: TGCGCCAGCAGTGACCCGGGACTAGTGGGAGGCTACGAGCAGTACTTC. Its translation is CASSDPGLVGGYEQYF.

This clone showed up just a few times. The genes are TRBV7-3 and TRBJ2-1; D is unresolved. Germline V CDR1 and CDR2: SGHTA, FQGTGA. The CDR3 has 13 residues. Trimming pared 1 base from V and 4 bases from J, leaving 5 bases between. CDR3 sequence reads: CASSLNLYNEQFF. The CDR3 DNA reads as TGTGCCAGCAGCTTAAACCTGTACAATGAGCAGTTCTTC.

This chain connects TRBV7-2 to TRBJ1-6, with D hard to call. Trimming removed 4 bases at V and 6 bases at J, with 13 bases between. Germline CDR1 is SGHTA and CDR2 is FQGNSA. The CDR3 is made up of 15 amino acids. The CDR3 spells CASSSGNSGNSPLHF. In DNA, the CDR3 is TGTGCCAGCAGCTCGGGGAATTCTGGTAATTCACCCCTCCACTTT.

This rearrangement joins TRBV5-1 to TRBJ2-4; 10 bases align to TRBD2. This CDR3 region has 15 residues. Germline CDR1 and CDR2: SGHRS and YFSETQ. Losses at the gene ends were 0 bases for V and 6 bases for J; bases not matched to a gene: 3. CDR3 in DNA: TGCGCCAGCAGCTTGGGATTAGCGGGAGGAAACATTCAGTACTTC. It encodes CASSLGLAGGNIQYF.

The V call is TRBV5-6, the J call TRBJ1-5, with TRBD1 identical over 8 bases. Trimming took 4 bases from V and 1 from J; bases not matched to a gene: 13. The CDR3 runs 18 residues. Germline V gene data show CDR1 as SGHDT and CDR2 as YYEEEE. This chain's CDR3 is CASSHPATGALSNQPQHF. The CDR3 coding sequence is TGTGCCAGCAGCCATCCCGCGACAGGGGCCTTGAGCAATCAGCCCCAGCATTTT.

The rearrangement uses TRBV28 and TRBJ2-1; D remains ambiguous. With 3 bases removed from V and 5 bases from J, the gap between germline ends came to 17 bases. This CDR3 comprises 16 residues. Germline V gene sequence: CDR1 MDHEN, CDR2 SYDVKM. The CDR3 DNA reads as TGTGCCAGCAGTTTGGGCCCCCCACGTTTCGACAATGAGCAGTTCTTC. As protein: CASSLGPPRFDNEQFF.

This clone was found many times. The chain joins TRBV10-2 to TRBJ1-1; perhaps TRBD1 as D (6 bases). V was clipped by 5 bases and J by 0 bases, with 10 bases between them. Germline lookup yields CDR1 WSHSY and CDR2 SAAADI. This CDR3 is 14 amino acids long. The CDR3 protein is CASSFGGLNTEAFF. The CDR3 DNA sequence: TGCGCCAGCAGTTTCGGGGGCCTGAACACTGAAGCTTTCTTT.

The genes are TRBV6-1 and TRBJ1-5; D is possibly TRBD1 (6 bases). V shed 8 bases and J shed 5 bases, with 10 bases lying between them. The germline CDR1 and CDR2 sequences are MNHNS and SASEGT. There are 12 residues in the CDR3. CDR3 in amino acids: CASGGGYQPQHF. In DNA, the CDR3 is TGTGCCAGCGGGGGGGGCTATCAGCCCCAGCATTTT.

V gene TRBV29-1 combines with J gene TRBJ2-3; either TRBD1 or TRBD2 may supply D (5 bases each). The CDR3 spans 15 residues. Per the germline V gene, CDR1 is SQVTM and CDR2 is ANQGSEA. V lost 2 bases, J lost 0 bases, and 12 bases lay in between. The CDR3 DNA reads TGCAGCGTTGAAAGGGGACCCTCAAGCACAGATACGCAGTATTTT. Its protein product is CSVERGPSSTDTQYF.

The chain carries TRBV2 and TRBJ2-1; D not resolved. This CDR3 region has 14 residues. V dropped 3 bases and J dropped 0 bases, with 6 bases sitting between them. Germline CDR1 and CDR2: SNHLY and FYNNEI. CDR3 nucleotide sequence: TGTGCCAGCAGTGATCTGAGCTCCTACAATGAGCAGTTCTTC. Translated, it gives CASSDLSSYNEQFF.

CDR3 sequence (DNA): TGTGCCAGCAGCTTCCTGACAGGGGGCCCCGAGTTGGGGGGCTACACCTTC. This translates into CASSFLTGGPELGGYTF. The genes are TRBV5-6 and TRBJ1-2; TRBD1 aligns across 10 bases. V trimming: 2 bases; J trimming: 8 bases; junction bases outside the gene matches: 15. The CDR3 loop spans 17 amino acids. Germline-derived CDR1 and CDR2 are SGHDT and YYEEEE.

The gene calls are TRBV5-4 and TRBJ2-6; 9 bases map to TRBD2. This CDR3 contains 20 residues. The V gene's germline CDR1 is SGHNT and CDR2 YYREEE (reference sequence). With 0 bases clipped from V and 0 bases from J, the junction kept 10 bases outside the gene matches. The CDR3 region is CASSLGLAGPILSGANVLTF. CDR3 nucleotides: TGTGCCAGCAGCTTGGGCCTAGCGGGACCGATACTCTCTGGGGCCAACGTCCTGACTTTC.

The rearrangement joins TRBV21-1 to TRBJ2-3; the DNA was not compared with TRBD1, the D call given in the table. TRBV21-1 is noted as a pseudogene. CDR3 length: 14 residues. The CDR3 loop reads CASSKIAGADTQYF. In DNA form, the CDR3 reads TGTGCCAGCAGCAAAATTGCAGGGGCAGATACGCAGTATTTT.

The CDR3 spells CASSPPETSVTQYF. The CDR3 DNA sequence: TGTGCCAGCTCACCACCGGAGACTAGCGTCACGCAGTATTTT. V gene TRBV18 combines with J gene TRBJ2-3, with 8 bases fitting TRBD2. Germline-derived CDR1 and CDR2 are KGHSH and LQKENI. V shed 0 bases, J shed 9 bases, and the junction held 5 bases outside the gene matches. This CDR3 region has 14 residues.

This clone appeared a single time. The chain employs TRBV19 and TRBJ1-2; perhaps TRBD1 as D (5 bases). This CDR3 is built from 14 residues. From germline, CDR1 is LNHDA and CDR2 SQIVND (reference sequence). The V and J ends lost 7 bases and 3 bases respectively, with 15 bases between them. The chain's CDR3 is CASTQEGGHYGYTF. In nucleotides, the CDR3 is TGTGCCAGTACACAGGAGGGTGGGCACTATGGCTACACCTTC.

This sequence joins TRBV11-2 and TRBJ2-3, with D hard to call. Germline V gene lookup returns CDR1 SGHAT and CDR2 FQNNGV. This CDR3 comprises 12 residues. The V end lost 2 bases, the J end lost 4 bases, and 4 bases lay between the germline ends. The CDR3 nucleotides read TGTGCCAGCAGCTTAATGTCAGATACGCAGTATTTT. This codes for CASSLMSDTQYF. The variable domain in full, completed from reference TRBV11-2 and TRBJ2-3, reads EAGVAQSPRYKIIEKRQSVAFWCNPISGHATLYWYQQILGQGPKLLIQFQNNGVVDDSQLPKDRFSAERLKGVDSTLKIQPAKLEDSAVYLCASSLMSDTQYFGPGTRLTVL.

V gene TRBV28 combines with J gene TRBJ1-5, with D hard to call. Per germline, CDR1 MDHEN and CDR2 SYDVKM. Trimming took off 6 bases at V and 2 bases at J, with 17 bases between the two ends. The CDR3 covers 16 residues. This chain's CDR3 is CASRLRRWEGNQPQHF. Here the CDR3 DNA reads TGTGCCAGCAGGCTTCGCCGGTGGGAGGGCAATCAGCCCCAGCATTTT.

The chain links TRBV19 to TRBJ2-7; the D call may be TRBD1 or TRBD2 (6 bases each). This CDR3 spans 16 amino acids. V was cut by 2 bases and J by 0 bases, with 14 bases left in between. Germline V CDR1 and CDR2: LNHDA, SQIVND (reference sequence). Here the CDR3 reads CASSILVGGGSYEQYF. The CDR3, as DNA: TGTGCCAGTAGTATACTGGTAGGAGGGGGCTCCTACGAGCAGTACTTC. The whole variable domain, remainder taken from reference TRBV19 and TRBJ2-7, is DGGITQSPKYLFRKEGQNVTLSCEQNLNHDAMYWYRQDPGQGLRLIYYSQIVNDFQKGDIAEGYSVSREKKESFPLTVTSAQKNPTAFYLCASSILVGGGSYEQYFGPGTRLTVT.